This T cell receptor beta chain originates from a study of blood T cell repertoires in COVID-19. In the study overall: T cells, B-cell-depleted T cells, or PBMCs provided the cDNA or gDNA that served as material.

TCRdb's table, derived via immunoSEQ multiplex PCR, lists solely in-frame clones and lacks some. The sample lists 180,000 or so clones, 86% occurring once. Enrolled through a virtual design, the participants were between 18 and 89 years of age and came from approximately 25 US areas. Symptom resolution, clearance, or two negative PCRs marked donors in Cohort 3 as recovered. The TCR sequence derives from a woman under 40 who had recovered from COVID-19. The sample consisted of PBMCs or T cells enriched from blood (not recorded which).

The CDR3 spells CASSLWGVNQPQHF. In DNA form, the CDR3 reads TGTGCCAGCAGTCTTTGGGGGGTAAATCAGCCCCAGCATTTT. The chain couples TRBV27 to TRBJ1-5; a weak D match, TRBD1 (5 bases). Trimming cost V 5 bases and J 4 bases, with 12 bases left between them. Germline loops: CDR1 MNHEY, CDR2 SMNVEV (reference sequence). The CDR3 is 14 residues long.